These T cell receptor beta chains were read from a single sample in a study of T-cell reconstitution after alpha-beta-depleted transplantation in children. TCRdb used MiXCR to reprocess the PCR reads, holding one entry per CDR3 protein. The sample includes roughly 590,000 distinct CDR3 sequences, roughly 15% of them seen just once. The source material was PBMCs from the stem cell graft donor, sampled from the stem cell graft. All receptors derive from a human donor who donated a stem cell graft to a child with acute myeloid leukemia. Both conserved end residues are part of each CDR3. D genes are given only for firm matches. Clone size, where shown, is once, few, many, or a class for clones that have expanded.

TRBJ2-1 | TRBV15 | many | - | CATSRSSRDEQFF | TGTGCCACCAGCAGATCTTCCCGGGATGAGCAGTTCTTC
TRBJ2-3 | TRBV20-1 | many | - | CSARRSIRTDTQYF | TGCAGTGCTAGAAGGAGCATACGGACAGATACGCAGTATTTT
TRBJ1-1 | TRBV15 | few | TRBD1 | CATSGGQGDTEAFF | TGTGCCACCAGCGGGGGACAGGGGGACACTGAAGCTTTCTTT
TRBJ2-5 | TRBV20-1 | few | TRBD2 | CSATLAGVQETQYF | TGCAGTGCTACTCTAGCGGGGGTCCAAGAGACCCAGTACTTC
TRBJ1-2 | TRBV9 | - | TRBD1 | CASRGQGNGGYTF | TGTGCCAGCAGGGGACAGGGAAACGGTGGCTACACCTTC
TRBJ2-5 | TRBV5-6 | many | - | CASSFRQSQETQYF | TGTGCCAGCAGCTTTCGGCAGAGCCAAGAGACCCAGTACTTC
TRBJ2-2 | TRBV5-1 | few | - | CASSWGAGRYTGELFF | TGCGCCAGCAGCTGGGGCGCGGGGAGGTACACCGGGGAGCTGTTTTTT
TRBJ1-2 | TRBV5-6 | many | - | CASSSSGVNYGYTF | TGTGCCAGCAGCTCATCTGGGGTCAACTATGGCTACACCTTC
TRBJ2-1 | TRBV20-1 | many | - | CGGSRWDNEQFF | TGCGGGGGTTCGCGGTGGGACAATGAGCAGTTCTTC
TRBJ2-1 | TRBV5-1 | - | - | CASSALDNEQFF | TGCGCCAGCAGCGCCCTGGACAATGAGCAGTTCTTC
TRBJ2-7 | TRBV7-2 | few | TRBD1 | CASGTGTGGFYEQYF | TGTGCCAGCGGAACCGGGACAGGGGGTTTCTACGAGCAGTACTTC
TRBJ1-5 | TRBV10-1 | few | - | CASRGGRGKYSNQPQHF | TGCGCCAGCCGGGGAGGCCGGGGGAAATATAGCAATCAGCCCCAGCATTTT
TRBJ2-1 | TRBV7-9 | - | - | CASPPFGGDNNEQFF | TGTGCCAGCCCGCCCTTTGGGGGGGACAACAATGAGCAGTTCTTC
TRBJ2-5 | TRBV29-1 | - | TRBD2 | CSVKTSGGQETQYF | TGCAGCGTCAAGACTAGCGGGGGACAAGAGACCCAGTACTTC
TRBJ1-2 | TRBV6-1 | - | TRBD1 | CASTYKQGGRNYGYTF | TGTGCCAGCACCTATAAACAGGGGGGTAGGAACTATGGCTACACCTTC
TRBJ1-1 | TRBV6-1 | - | - | CASSENAGLAFF | TGTGCCAGCAGTGAAAATGCAGGGTTAGCTTTCTTT
TRBJ1-2 | TRBV12-3/TRBV12-4 | few | - | CASSDPNYGYTF | TGTGCCAGCAGTGACCCTAACTATGGCTACACCTTC
TRBJ2-5 | TRBV28 | few | - | CASSLSTKETQYF | TGTGCCAGCAGTTTATCGACCAAAGAGACCCAGTACTTC
TRBJ2-2 | TRBV7-6 | many | TRBD1 | CASSFAKDRRTNTGELFF | TGTGCCAGCAGCTTCGCCAAGGACAGGCGGACGAACACCGGGGAGCTGTTTTTT
TRBJ2-3 | TRBV11-3 | - | - | CASSLVGGSPSDTQYF | TGTGCCAGCAGCTTAGTGGGGGGCAGCCCCTCAGATACGCAGTATTTT
TRBJ2-3 | TRBV7-6 | - | - | CASSRALVGTDTQYF | TGTGCCAGCAGCCGTGCCTTGGTTGGCACAGATACGCAGTATTTT
TRBJ1-6 | TRBV20-1 | - | TRBD1 | CSARQATGTGHNSPLHF | TGCAGTGCTAGACAGGCAACCGGGACAGGGCATAATTCACCCCTCCACTTT
TRBJ1-1 | TRBV6-1 | - | TRBD1 | CASRTGQGQMNTEAFF | TGTGCCAGCAGAACGGGACAGGGGCAAATGAACACTGAAGCTTTCTTT